These T cell receptor beta chains were read from a single sample in a study of cytomegalovirus exposure and HLA in healthy donors. Data came from immunoSEQ multiplex PCR; TCRdb stores just in-frame clones and leaves some out. The sample has some 90,000 clones, roughly 96% seen once. Sequencing input: PBMCs. The receptors come from a man aged 18 to 29 in good health and CMV-seronegative. Each CDR3 is given with its conserved first and last residue. A D gene is named only where the DNA matches it firmly.

d_call j_call v_call cdr3_aa
NA TRBJ2-1 TRBV7-7 CASSLAQGPGEQFF
TRBD1 TRBJ2-2 TRBV2 CASMWDRNTGELFF
NA TRBJ2-7 TRBV14 CASSPREHEQYF
TRBD1 TRBJ1-5 TRBV28 CASKGAYSNQPQHF
TRBD2 TRBJ2-1 TRBV19 CASSIPGLAGVDEQFF
NA TRBJ2-7 TRBV5-8 CASSRRLGGLQSYEQYF
NA TRBJ2-3 TRBV7-9 CASSSSTDTQYF
TRBD1 TRBJ2-3 TRBV5-1 CASTLTGQGADTQYF
TRBD2 TRBJ2-7 TRBV7-3 CASSLSSGGPYEQYF
NA TRBJ2-7 TRBV6-1 CASSVGGTDYEQYF
TRBD1 TRBJ1-2 TRBV14 CASSIIQGVPFGYTF
TRBD1 TRBJ2-6 TRBV28 CATRQGAGAGANVLTF
TRBD1 TRBJ2-5 TRBV30 CAWGQGETQYF
TRBD1 TRBJ1-5 TRBV5-8 CASSPLRTGGINQPQHF
TRBD2 TRBJ2-1 TRBV29-1 CSVLTSGSNNLYNEQFF
NA TRBJ2-3 TRBV19 CASSPAGGLGDTQYF
NA TRBJ1-5 TRBV5-5 CASSLWGVNQPQHF
NA TRBJ1-1 TRBV2 CASSGGSNTEAFF
TRBD1 TRBJ1-5 TRBV6-5 CASSPTGVQPQHF
NA TRBJ1-1 TRBV19 CASNSVRGTEAFF
TRBD2 TRBJ2-1 TRBV9 CASSVAGLAESSYNEQFF
TRBD2 TRBJ2-7 TRBV6-1 CASRGLANPYEQYF
TRBD1 TRBJ2-2 TRBV6-6 CASTNTGVGGELFF
NA TRBJ2-3 TRBV4-2 CASSRQIGTDTQYF
TRBD2 TRBJ2-1 TRBV7-3 CASSFGTTLYNEQFF
TRBD1 TRBJ1-4 TRBV13 CASSDRGNEKLFF
NA TRBJ1-2 TRBV14 CASSQDVENRYGYTF
NA TRBJ2-3 TRBV19 CAMSLGERSTDTQYF
NA TRBJ2-3 TRBV25-1 CASSDETAAGGDTQYF
TRBD2 TRBJ2-3 TRBV18 CASSPLAGAKDTQYF
TRBD1 TRBJ1-1 TRBV18 CASSPIQTGEPEAFF
TRBD1 TRBJ1-3 TRBV6-5 CASSRGQAVGNTIYF
TRBD1 TRBJ2-1 TRBV7-2 CASSSPTGGPLDEQFF
NA TRBJ2-7 TRBV5-6 CASSPSGYYEQYF
NA TRBJ1-2 TRBV30 CAWSVSGGGKNYGYTF
NA TRBJ2-3 TRBV27 CASSSRFSTDTQYF
NA TRBJ1-5 TRBV19 CASSIRDRRDSNQPQHF
NA TRBJ1-4 TRBV11-3 CASSLGVANEKLFF
NA TRBJ1-5 TRBV18 CASSPTVNQPQHF
TRBD1 TRBJ1-1 TRBV29-1 CSVGGTGGAFF
NA TRBJ2-3 TRBV10-3 CAISESAAADTQYF
NA TRBJ2-1 TRBV9 CASSGLGILDEQFF
NA TRBJ1-1 TRBV5-1 CASSLAIRGDTEAFF
NA TRBJ2-3 TRBV11-3 CASSFRGSTDTQYF
NA TRBJ1-2 TRBV5-1 CASSLGGETYGYTF
NA TRBJ1-1 TRBV15 CATSRGWATEAFF
TRBD1 TRBJ1-1 TRBV18 CASSQQGAGTEAFF
TRBD2 TRBJ2-1 TRBV11-3 CASSYREGRRNEQFF
NA TRBJ2-1 TRBV6-1 CASSGGRGRAGNEQFF
NA TRBJ2-5 TRBV29-1 CSVRREGETQYF
NA TRBJ2-3 TRBV4-3 CASSQVAGRSTDTQYF
TRBD2 TRBJ2-3 TRBV7-8 CASSAHPRGRSSDTQYF
TRBD1 TRBJ2-3 TRBV11-3 CASSLGTGVPVDTQYF
NA TRBJ2-5 TRBV30 CASTRGLGEGETQYF
NA TRBJ1-2 TRBV23-1 CASRARTGQGPRGYTF
TRBD1 TRBJ2-5 TRBV9 CASSVFRDSQETQYF
NA TRBJ1-2 TRBV6-6 CASSYSRDNRGYTF
NA TRBJ2-6 TRBV6-5 CASNTAGVGANVLTF